The 28 T cell receptor beta chains below come from one sample, sequenced in a study of cytomegalovirus exposure and HLA in healthy donors. The primer mix had 60 Vbeta and 13 Jbeta primers. Measured with immunoSEQ multiplex PCR; TCRdb has only the in-frame clones, and not every one. The top ten hold about 4% of the sample, which has 160,000 or so clones, around four fifths seen once. Material: PBMCs. These receptors were collected from a man in his fifties in good health and CMV-seropositive.

A word on this clone: Relative to the germline gene, one junction end is altered; a read error may explain this. The chain recombines TRBV7-9 with TRBJ1-4, with D hard to call. Germline-derived CDR1 and CDR2 are SEHNR and FQNEAQ (reference sequence). The CDR3 extends over 12 amino acids. The CDR3 nucleotides read TGTTCCAGCAGCTTCAGTGGTGAAAAACTGTTTTTT. As protein: CSSSFSGEKLFF.

This chain links TRBV5-4 with TRBJ2-5, with 8 bases identical to TRBD1. The CDR3 totals 14 residues. CDR1 and CDR2 (germline): SGHNT, YYREEE (reference sequence). V was clipped by 3 bases and J by 11 bases; unmatched bases: 12. The CDR3 is CASSSHRGFQEQYF. CDR3 DNA: TGTGCCAGCAGCTCGCACAGGGGGTTTCAAGAGCAGTACTTC.

The V and J genes are TRBV5-6 and TRBJ2-2; maybe TRBD2 (6 bases). The germline V and J ends were trimmed by 0 bases and 6 bases, with 12 bases remaining between them. The germline V gene has CDR1 SGHDT and CDR2 YYEEEE. The CDR3 is 15 amino acids. CDR3 sequence: CASSLVGRSAGELFF. DNA for the CDR3: TGTGCCAGCAGCTTGGTCGGGAGATCGGCCGGGGAGCTGTTTTTT.

The chain recombines TRBV6-5 with TRBJ2-7; TRBD2 matches 9 bases. The CDR3 spans 16 residues. Germline CDR1 is MNHEY and CDR2 is SVGAGI. V gave up 2 bases and J gave up 3 bases; unmatched junction bases: 8. CDR3 DNA: TGTGCCAGCAGTTACGGAGGACTAGCGCAACGCTACGAGCAGTACTTC. It encodes CASSYGGLAQRYEQYF.

The V and J genes are TRBV10-3 and TRBJ2-1, with D possibly TRBD1 on 6 matching bases. The CDR3 runs to 13 residues. Germline V lookup: CDR1 ENHRY, CDR2 SYGVKD. The ends were cut back, 4 bases at V and 7 bases at J, with 11 bases in the middle. CDR3 nucleotide sequence: TGTGCCATCAGTGTCGACAGGCGTAATGAGCAGTTCTTC. This encodes CAISVDRRNEQFF.

The chain combines TRBV27 with TRBJ2-5; 9 nucleotides match TRBD2. CDR3 size: 16 residues. V was pared by 5 bases and J by 5 bases, with 12 bases of the junction left unmatched. The germline gives CDR1 MNHEY, CDR2 SMNVEV (reference sequence). Here the CDR3 DNA reads TGTGCCAGCAGTCCCCGCCTAGCGGGGTCCCCCGAGACCCAGTACTTC. It specifies CASSPRLAGSPETQYF.

This chain uses TRBV6-1 with TRBJ2-5; tentatively, D is TRBD2 (6 bases). The tail of the sequence fits TRBJ2-7 better, so the J call may be wrong. CDR1 is MNHNS and CDR2 is SASEGT in the germline V gene. The CDR3 is 13 residues long. The CDR3 reads CASSRDLTYEQYF. CDR3 in DNA: TGTGCCAGCAGTCGGGACTTGACCTACGAGCAGTACTTC.

V usage is TRBV6-6 and J usage is TRBJ2-3, with 14 bases fitting TRBD2. Looked up from germline, CDR1 is MNHNY and CDR2 is SVGAGI (reference sequence). After removal of 2 bases from V and 7 bases from J, the junction contained 5 bases not matched to a gene. The CDR3 contains 16 residues. In nucleotides, the CDR3 is TGTGCCAGCAGTTACGGGACTAGCGGGAGTCTGAATACGCAGTATTTT. Translated, it gives CASSYGTSGSLNTQYF.

This rearrangement joins TRBV27 to TRBJ2-7, with 7 positions matching TRBD1. Trimming cost V 4 bases and J 4 bases; bases outside gene matches: 10. Germline CDR1 is MNHEY and CDR2 is SMNVEV (reference sequence). The CDR3 consists of 15 residues. CDR3 DNA sequence: TGTGCCAGCAGTTCACAGGGGAATAGAGCGTACGAGCAGTACTTC. As protein: CASSSQGNRAYEQYF.

V gene TRBV10-3 combines with J gene TRBJ2-2; 14 bases are shared with TRBD2. CDR3 length: 16 amino acids. Per germline, CDR1 ENHRY and CDR2 SYGVKD. J was trimmed by 3 bases and V by 8 bases; bases with no gene match: 5. The CDR3 region has the DNA TGTGCCATCGGGACTAGCGGGGGAAGATACACCGGGGAGCTGTTTTTT. The encoded protein is CAIGTSGGRYTGELFF.

The gene calls are TRBV5-6 and TRBJ2-2; 10 nucleotides line up with TRBD2. The germline gives CDR1 SGHDT, CDR2 YYEEEE. V gave up 1 base and J gave up 0 bases; unmatched junction bases: 3. CDR3 length equals 17 residues. CDR3 loop: CASSLRTSGANTGELFF. The DNA of the CDR3 is TGTGCCAGCAGCTTGAGGACTAGCGGCGCGAACACCGGGGAGCTGTTTTTT.

The V and J genes are TRBV7-9 and TRBJ2-1; TRBD2 is a possible D gene (5 bases). The ends were cut back, 5 bases at V and 3 bases at J, with 11 bases in the middle. Per germline, CDR1 SEHNR and CDR2 FQNEAQ (reference sequence). The CDR3 is 14 residues long. CDR3 coding DNA: TGTGCCAGCAGCCAATCCACTAGCTACAATGAGCAGTTCTTC. Protein: CASSQSTSYNEQFF. The full variable domain, in which reference TRBV7-9 and TRBJ2-1 provide the parts outside the CDR3, is DTGVSQNPRHKITKRGQNVTFRCDPISEHNRLYWYRQTLGQGPEFLTYFQNEAQLEKSRLLSDRFSAERPKGSFSTLEIQRTEQGDSAMYLCASSQSTSYNEQFFGPGTRLTVL.

The chain links TRBV28 to TRBJ1-4, with D perhaps matching TRBD1 (6 bases). This CDR3 comprises 15 residues. The ends were cut back, 2 bases at V and 8 bases at J, with 15 bases in the middle. Germline CDR1 is MDHEN and CDR2 is SYDVKM. CDR3 bases: TGTGCCAGCAGTTTAAGGGGGGGCCGGAGGGAAAAACTGTTTTTT. It specifies CASSLRGGRREKLFF.

J is TRBJ2-3 and V is TRBV27, with D possibly being TRBD2 (5 bases). The germline V gene has CDR1 MNHEY and CDR2 SMNVEV (reference sequence). V was clipped by 8 bases and J by 0 bases, with 6 bases between them. This CDR3 comprises 12 residues. The CDR3, as DNA: TGTGCCAGCTGGACTAGCACAGATACGCAGTATTTT. Translation: CASWTSTDTQYF.

This chain links TRBV27 with TRBJ1-2; 7 positions match TRBD1. V gave up 5 bases and J gave up 4 bases; unmatched junction bases: 7. CDR3 length: 14 amino acids. Per the germline V gene, CDR1 is MNHEY and CDR2 is SMNVEV (reference sequence). The CDR3 region has the DNA TGTGCCAGCAGTGAAGTCGGGACAGTCTATGGCTACACCTTC. Translating gives CASSEVGTVYGYTF.

CDR3: CSASRDTEAFF. CDR3 sequence (DNA): TGCAGTGCCAGCCGGGACACTGAAGCTTTCTTT. The chain couples TRBV20-1 to TRBJ1-1; D is unclear. Trimming stripped 6 bases from V and 3 bases from J, with 8 bases between. The CDR3 consists of 11 residues. Germline CDR1 reads DFQATT; CDR2 reads SNEGSKA (reference sequence).

Regarding this clone: Other DNA sequences in the sample encode the same CDR3. The CDR3 region has the DNA TGTGCCAGCAGCTTAATAGGGACAGGGGACACTGAAGCTTTCTTT. Translation: CASSLIGTGDTEAFF. V usage is TRBV7-3 and J usage is TRBJ1-1, with 10 positions matching TRBD1. With 1 base clipped from V and 3 bases from J, the junction kept 2 bases outside the gene matches. This CDR3 region has 15 residues. CDR1 is SGHTA, CDR2 FQGTGA, per germline.

The rearrangement joins TRBV29-1 to TRBJ2-3; D call uncertain. The CDR3 consists of 11 residues. Germline V gene data show CDR1 as SQVTM and CDR2 as ANQGSEA. V dropped 5 bases and J dropped 4 bases, with 7 bases sitting between them. The CDR3 here is CSVREADTQYF. The CDR3 coding sequence is TGCAGCGTTCGAGAGGCAGATACGCAGTATTTT.

The chain employs TRBV15 and TRBJ2-1; 9 positions match TRBD1. Germline CDR1 reads LNHNV; CDR2 reads YYDKDF (reference sequence). The V gene end was trimmed by 5 bases and the J gene end by 1 base; junction bases not matched to a gene: 3. This CDR3 region has 15 residues. The CDR3 region has the DNA TGTGCCACCAGCCAAGGACAGGGGTCCTACAATGAGCAGTTCTTC. It translates to CATSQGQGSYNEQFF.

With regard to this clone: One end of the junction does not line up with germline, which may come from a read error. Other nucleotide sequences in the sample specify the same CDR3. The rearrangement uses TRBV5-1 and TRBJ1-6; D is uncertain. The CDR3 has 15 residues. Germline V gene sequence: CDR1 SGHRS, CDR2 YFSETQ. The CDR3 here is CASSLDGDRFSPLHF. The CDR3 DNA reads as TGCGCCAGTAGCTTGGACGGGGATAGGTTTTCACCCCTCCACTTT.

The table lists this clone with a count of one. This sequence joins TRBV6-1 and TRBJ2-5; 10 bases agree with TRBD1. The tail of the sequence fits TRBJ2-7 better, so the J call may be wrong. The CDR3 totals 15 residues. Germline CDR1 is MNHNS and CDR2 is SASEGT. For the CDR3, the DNA is TGTGCCAGCAGTGGGCCGGGACAGGGGTTCTACGAGCAGTACTTC. Residues: CASSGPGQGFYEQYF.

This clone has only a few counts. Sequence at one end of the junction differs from germline and may be a read error. The chain joins TRBV7-9 to TRBJ2-1; no definite D call. CDR3 length: 12 amino acids. The germline gives CDR1 SEHNR, CDR2 FQNEAQ (reference sequence). Here the CDR3 DNA reads TGTTCCAGCAGCCTCTACGTCAATGAGCAGTTCTTC. Amino acid sequence: CSSSLYVNEQFF.

This clone was seen a few times. The rearrangement joins TRBV10-2 to TRBJ1-1, with 8 bases lining up with TRBD1. This CDR3 is 13 amino acids long. V lost 9 bases to trimming and J lost 1 base; unmatched junction nucleotides: 4. CDR1 and CDR2 (germline): WSHSY, SAAADI. The CDR3 DNA follows: TGCGCCAGTACCGACAGGGGGAACACTGAAGCTTTCTTT. It encodes CASTDRGNTEAFF.

The chain links TRBV19 to TRBJ2-3, with 8 bases aligning to TRBD1. This CDR3 comprises 15 residues. V lost 10 bases, J lost 1 base, and 10 bases stayed unmatched. Germline V gene lookup returns CDR1 LNHDA and CDR2 SQIVND (reference sequence). The CDR3 is CATTVDRGGTDTQYF. The CDR3 DNA reads TGTGCCACCACCGTTGACAGGGGAGGCACAGATACGCAGTATTTT.

Here the CDR3 reads CASSYATGVSTDTQYF. The CDR3 coding sequence is TGTGCCAGCAGTTACGCGACAGGGGTTAGCACAGATACGCAGTATTTT. The gene calls are TRBV6-5 and TRBJ2-3; 8 bases agree with TRBD1. V was pared by 2 bases and J by 0 bases, with 4 bases of the junction left unmatched. The germline V gene has CDR1 MNHEY and CDR2 SVGAGI. The CDR3 has 16 residues.

This sequence joins TRBV10-3 and TRBJ1-2; weak D call: TRBD1 (5 bases). In germline, CDR1 is ENHRY, CDR2 SYGVKD. V dropped 3 bases and J dropped 2 bases, with 7 bases sitting between them. CDR3 length: 13 amino acids. DNA of the CDR3: TGTGCCATCAGTGACAGGGCCAACTATGGCTACACCTTC. This translates into CAISDRANYGYTF.

The rearrangement links TRBV29-1 to TRBJ2-5; D gene ambiguous. The germline CDR1 and CDR2 sequences are SQVTM and ANQGSEA. Trimming shortened V by 3 bases and J by 4 bases, and 9 bases separated the two germline ends. This CDR3 has 12 residues. The chain's CDR3 is CSVDQPGETQYF. The CDR3 region has the DNA TGCAGCGTTGACCAGCCAGGAGAGACCCAGTACTTC.

This clone was counted between two and nine times. The gene calls are TRBV29-1 and TRBJ2-1; D is ambiguous. V was pared by 3 bases and J by 8 bases, with 8 bases between. Germline values: CDR1 SQVTM, CDR2 ANQGSEA. The CDR3 has 11 amino acids. CDR3 DNA: TGCAGCGTTGAGGAGTGGGATGAGCAGTTCTTC. Translated, it gives CSVEEWDEQFF.